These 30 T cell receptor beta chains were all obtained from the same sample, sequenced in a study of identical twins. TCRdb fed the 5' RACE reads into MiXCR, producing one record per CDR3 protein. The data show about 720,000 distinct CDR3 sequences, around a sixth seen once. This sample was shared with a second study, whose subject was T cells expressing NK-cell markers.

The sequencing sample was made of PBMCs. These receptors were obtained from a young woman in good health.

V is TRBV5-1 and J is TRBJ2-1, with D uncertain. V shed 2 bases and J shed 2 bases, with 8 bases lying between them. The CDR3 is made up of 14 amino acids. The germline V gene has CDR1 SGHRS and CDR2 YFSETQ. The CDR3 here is CASSFMDAYNEQFF. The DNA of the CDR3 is TGCGCCAGCAGCTTCATGGACGCCTACAATGAGCAGTTCTTC.

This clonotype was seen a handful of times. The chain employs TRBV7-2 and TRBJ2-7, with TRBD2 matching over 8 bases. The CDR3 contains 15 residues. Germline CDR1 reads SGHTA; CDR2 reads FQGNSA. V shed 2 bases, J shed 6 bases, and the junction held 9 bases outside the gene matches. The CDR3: CASSLYDGRAGEQYF. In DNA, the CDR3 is TGTGCCAGCAGCTTATACGACGGGAGGGCCGGCGAGCAGTACTTC.

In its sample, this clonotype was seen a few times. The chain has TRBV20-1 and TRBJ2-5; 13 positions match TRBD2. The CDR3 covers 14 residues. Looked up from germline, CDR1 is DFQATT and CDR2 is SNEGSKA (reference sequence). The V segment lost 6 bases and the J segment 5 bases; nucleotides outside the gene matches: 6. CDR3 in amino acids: CSATSGRALETQYF. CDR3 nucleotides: TGCAGTGCCACTAGCGGGAGGGCCCTGGAGACCCAGTACTTC.

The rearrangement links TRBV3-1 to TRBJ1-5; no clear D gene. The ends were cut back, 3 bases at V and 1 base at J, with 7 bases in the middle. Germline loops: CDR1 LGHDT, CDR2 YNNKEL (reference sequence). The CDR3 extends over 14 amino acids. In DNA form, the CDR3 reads TGTGCCAGCAGCCAGTGGTGGAGCAATCAGCCCCAGCATTTT. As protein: CASSQWWSNQPQHF.

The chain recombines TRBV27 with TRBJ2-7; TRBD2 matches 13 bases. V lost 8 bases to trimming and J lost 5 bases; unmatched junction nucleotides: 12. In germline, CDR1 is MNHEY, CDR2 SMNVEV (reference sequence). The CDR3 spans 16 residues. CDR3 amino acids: CASRWTSGSRLHEQYF. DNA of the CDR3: TGTGCCAGCCGATGGACTAGCGGGAGTAGGCTCCACGAGCAGTACTTC.

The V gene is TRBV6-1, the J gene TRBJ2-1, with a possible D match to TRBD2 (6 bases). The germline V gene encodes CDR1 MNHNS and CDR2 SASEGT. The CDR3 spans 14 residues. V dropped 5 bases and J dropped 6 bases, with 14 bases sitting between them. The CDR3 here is CASSPSRDSNEQFF. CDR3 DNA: TGTGCCAGCAGTCCGTCCCGGGACTCCAATGAGCAGTTCTTC.

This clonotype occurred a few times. CDR3 DNA sequence: TGCAGTGCTAGAAGAAGTGGGTCCTATAATTCACCCCTCCACTTT. This encodes CSARRSGSYNSPLHF. The chain carries TRBV20-1 and TRBJ1-6; D not resolved. Germline V gene sequence: CDR1 DFQATT, CDR2 SNEGSKA (reference sequence). V lost 2 bases and J 1 base, leaving 9 bases between the germline ends. CDR3 length equals 15 residues.

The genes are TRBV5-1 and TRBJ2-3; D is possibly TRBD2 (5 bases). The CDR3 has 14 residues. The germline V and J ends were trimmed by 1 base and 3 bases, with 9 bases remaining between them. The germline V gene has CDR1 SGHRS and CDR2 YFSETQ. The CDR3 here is CASSLFPGTDTQYF. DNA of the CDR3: TGCGCCAGCAGCTTGTTCCCGGGGACAGATACGCAGTATTTT.

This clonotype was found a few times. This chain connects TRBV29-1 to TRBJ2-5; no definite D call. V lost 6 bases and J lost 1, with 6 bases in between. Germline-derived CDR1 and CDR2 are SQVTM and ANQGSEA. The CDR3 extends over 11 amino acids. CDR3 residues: CSVSPQETQYF. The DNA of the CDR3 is TGCAGCGTCTCCCCCCAAGAGACCCAGTACTTC.

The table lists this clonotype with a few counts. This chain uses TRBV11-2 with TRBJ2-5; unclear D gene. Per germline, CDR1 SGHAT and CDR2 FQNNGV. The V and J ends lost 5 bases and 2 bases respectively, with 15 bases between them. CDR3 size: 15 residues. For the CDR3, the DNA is TGTGCCAGCAGCCCGGGCCCCTTTCATCAAGAGACCCAGTACTTC. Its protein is CASSPGPFHQETQYF.

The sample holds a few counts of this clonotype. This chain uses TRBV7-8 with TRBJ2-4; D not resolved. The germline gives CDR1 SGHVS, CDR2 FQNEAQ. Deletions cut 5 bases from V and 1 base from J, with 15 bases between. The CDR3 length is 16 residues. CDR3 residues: CASSPEGLWAKNIQYF. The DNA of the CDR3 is TGTGCCAGCAGCCCAGAAGGGTTGTGGGCCAAAAACATTCAGTACTTC.

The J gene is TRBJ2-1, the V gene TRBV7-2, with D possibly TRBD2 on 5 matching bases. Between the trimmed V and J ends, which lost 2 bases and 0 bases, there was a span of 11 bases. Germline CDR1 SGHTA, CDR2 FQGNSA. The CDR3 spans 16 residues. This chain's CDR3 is CASSLLASSSYNEQFF. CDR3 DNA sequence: TGTGCCAGCAGCTTACTAGCTTCGAGCTCCTACAATGAGCAGTTCTTC.

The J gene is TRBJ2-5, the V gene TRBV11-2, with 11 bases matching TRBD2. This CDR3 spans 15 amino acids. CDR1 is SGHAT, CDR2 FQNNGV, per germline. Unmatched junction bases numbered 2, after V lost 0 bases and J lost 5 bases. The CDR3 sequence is CASSLEASGRETQYF. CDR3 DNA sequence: TGTGCCAGCAGCTTAGAAGCTAGCGGGAGGGAGACCCAGTACTTC.

CDR3 DNA: TGTGCCATCAGAAACTCTCAAGAGACCCAGTACTTC. It yields the protein CAIRNSQETQYF. The chain couples TRBV10-3 to TRBJ2-5; D gene uncertain. Trimming left V 6 bases short and J 2 bases short, with 7 bases between. The CDR3 contains 12 residues. The germline V gene encodes CDR1 ENHRY and CDR2 SYGVKD.

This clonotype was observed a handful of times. The CDR3 DNA sequence: TGCAGTGCTAGCGACAGGGCCGAGCAGTACTTC. It translates to CSASDRAEQYF. V and J are TRBV20-1 and TRBJ2-7; TRBD1 matches at 7 bases. The CDR3 contains 11 residues. CDR1 is DFQATT, CDR2 SNEGSKA, per germline (reference sequence). The J segment lost 6 bases and the V segment lost 3 bases, leaving 2 bases of the junction unmatched.

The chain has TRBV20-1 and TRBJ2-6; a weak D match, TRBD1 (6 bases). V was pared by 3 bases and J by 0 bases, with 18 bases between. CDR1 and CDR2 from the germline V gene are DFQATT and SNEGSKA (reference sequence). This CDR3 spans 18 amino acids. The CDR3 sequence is CSARAPTGRDSGANVLTF. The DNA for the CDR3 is TGCAGTGCTAGGGCTCCGACAGGTAGAGACTCTGGGGCCAACGTCCTGACTTTC.

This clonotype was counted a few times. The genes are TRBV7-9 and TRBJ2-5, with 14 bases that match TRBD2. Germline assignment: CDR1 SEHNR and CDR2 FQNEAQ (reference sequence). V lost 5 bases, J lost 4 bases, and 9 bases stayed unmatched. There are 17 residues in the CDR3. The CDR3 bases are TGTGCCAGCAGCCTCGGGACTAGCGGGAGTATCTTAGAGACCCAGTACTTC. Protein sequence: CASSLGTSGSILETQYF.

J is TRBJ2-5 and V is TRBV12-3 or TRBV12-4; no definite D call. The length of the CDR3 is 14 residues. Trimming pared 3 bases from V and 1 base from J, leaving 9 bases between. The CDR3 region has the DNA TGTGCCAGCAGTTTTGGCGATACCCAAGAGACCCAGTACTTC. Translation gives CASSFGDTQETQYF.

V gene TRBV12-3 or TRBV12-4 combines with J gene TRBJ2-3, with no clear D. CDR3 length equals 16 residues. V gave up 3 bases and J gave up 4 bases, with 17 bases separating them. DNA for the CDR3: TGTGCCAGCAGTTTTGGCTCCCCTTATAGCCCAGATACGCAGTATTTT. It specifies CASSFGSPYSPDTQYF.

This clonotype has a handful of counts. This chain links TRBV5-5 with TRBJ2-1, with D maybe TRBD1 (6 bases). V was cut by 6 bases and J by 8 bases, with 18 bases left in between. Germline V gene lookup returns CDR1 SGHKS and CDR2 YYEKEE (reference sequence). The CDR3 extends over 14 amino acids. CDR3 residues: CASKPPQQGYEQFF. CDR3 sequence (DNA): TGTGCCAGCAAACCGCCCCAACAGGGCTATGAGCAGTTCTTC.

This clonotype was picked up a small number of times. The DNA of the CDR3 is TGTGCCAGCAGCTTTAGTGGGACTAGCGGTCACAATGAGCAGTTCTTC. Its protein product is CASSFSGTSGHNEQFF. V is TRBV7-9 and J is TRBJ2-1; 11 bases are shared with TRBD2. With 3 bases clipped from V and 5 bases from J, the junction kept 6 bases outside the gene matches. The CDR3 spans 16 residues. CDR1 and CDR2 from the germline V gene are SEHNR and FQNEAQ (reference sequence).

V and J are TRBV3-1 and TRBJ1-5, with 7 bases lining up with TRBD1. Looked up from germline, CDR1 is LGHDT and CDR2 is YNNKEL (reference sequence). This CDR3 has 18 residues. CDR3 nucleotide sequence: TGTACCTGCACCCCTGATGCCCGGGGGACAGTGCGCGAACAGCCCCAGCATTTT. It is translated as CTCTPDARGTVREQPQHF.

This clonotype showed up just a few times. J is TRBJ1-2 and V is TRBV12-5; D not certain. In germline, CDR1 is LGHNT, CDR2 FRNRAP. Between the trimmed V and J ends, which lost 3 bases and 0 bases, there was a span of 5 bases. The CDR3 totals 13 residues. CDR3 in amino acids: CASGFSPNYGYTF. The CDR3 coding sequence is TGTGCTAGTGGTTTCAGTCCTAACTATGGCTACACCTTC.

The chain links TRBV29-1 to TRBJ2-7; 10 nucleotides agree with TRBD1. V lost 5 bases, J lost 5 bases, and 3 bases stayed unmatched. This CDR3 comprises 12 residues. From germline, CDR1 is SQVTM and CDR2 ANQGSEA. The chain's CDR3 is CSVWGQGNEQYF. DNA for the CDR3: TGCAGCGTTTGGGGACAGGGGAACGAGCAGTACTTC.

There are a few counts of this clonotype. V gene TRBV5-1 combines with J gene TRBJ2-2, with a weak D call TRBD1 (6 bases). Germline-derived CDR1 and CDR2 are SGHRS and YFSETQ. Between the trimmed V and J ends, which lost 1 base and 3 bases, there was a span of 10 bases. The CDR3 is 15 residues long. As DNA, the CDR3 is TGCGCCAGCAGCTTGACACAGGGTGACACCGGGGAGCTGTTTTTT. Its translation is CASSLTQGDTGELFF.

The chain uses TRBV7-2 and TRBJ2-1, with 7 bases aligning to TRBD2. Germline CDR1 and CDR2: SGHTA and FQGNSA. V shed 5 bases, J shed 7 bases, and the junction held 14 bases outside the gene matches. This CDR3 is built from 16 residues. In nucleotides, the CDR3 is TGTGCCAGCAGCGCCGTTTCTAGCGGAGGGAGGAATGAGCAGTTCTTC. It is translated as CASSAVSSGGRNEQFF.

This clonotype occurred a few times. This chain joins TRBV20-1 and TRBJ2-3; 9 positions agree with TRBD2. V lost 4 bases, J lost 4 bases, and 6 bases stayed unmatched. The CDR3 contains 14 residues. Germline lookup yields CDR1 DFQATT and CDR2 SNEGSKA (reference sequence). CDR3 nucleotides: TGCAGTGCTAACGTAGCGGGGGTGCCAGATACGCAGTATTTT. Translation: CSANVAGVPDTQYF.

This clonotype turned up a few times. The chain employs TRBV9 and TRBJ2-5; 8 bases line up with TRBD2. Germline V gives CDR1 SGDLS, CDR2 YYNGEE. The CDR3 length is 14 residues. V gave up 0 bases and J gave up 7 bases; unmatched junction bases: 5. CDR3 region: CASSVAVREGTQYF. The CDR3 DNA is TGTGCCAGCAGCGTAGCCGTCCGGGAGGGGACCCAGTACTTC.

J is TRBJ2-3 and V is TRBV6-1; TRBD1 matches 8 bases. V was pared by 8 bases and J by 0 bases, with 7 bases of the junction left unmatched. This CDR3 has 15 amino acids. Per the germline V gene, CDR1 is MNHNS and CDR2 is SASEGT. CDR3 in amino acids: CASGRTGFSTDTQYF. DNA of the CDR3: TGTGCCAGCGGCAGGACAGGGTTTAGCACAGATACGCAGTATTTT.

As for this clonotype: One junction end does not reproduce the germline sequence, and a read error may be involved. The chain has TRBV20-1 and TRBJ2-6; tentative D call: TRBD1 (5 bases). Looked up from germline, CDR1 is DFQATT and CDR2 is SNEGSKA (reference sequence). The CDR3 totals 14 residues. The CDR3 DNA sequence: TGCAGTGCCTTACCCTTCTCTGGGGCCAACGTCCCGACTTTC. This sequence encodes CSALPFSGANVPTF.